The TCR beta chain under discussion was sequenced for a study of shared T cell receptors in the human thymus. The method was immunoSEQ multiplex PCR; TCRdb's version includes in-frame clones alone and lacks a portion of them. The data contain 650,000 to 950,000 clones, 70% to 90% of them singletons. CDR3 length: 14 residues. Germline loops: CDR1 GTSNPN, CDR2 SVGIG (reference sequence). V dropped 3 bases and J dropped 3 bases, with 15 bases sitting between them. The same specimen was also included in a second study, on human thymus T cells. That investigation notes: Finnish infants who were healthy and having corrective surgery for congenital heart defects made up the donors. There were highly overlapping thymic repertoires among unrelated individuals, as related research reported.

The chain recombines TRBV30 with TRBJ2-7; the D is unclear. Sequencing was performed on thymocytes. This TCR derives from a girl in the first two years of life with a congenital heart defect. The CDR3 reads CAWRMGEINYEQYF. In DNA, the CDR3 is TGTGCCTGGAGAATGGGCGAAATAAACTACGAGCAGTACTTC.